This T cell receptor beta chain emerged from a study of shared clonotypes between healthy human individuals. Study summary: Each donor's CD8 memory used one plate, CD8 naive two, each CD4 subset three. Points from the study as a whole: At large depth, rarefaction still showed sorted-subset sequencing to be incomplete. On the whole, naive subsets had larger estimated richness than memory subsets had.

V shed 4 bases, J shed 6 bases, and the junction held 5 bases outside the gene matches. CDR1 and CDR2 from the germline V gene are SGHTA and FQGTGA. CDR3 length equals 14 residues. Points on this clone: Its antigen is currently unknown.

Per the original data handling: Junction-only immunoSEQ sequences carried no quality scores, so filtering differed. The assay was immunoSEQ multiplex PCR, and TCRdb's table has in-frame clones only and misses some. V, J and clone size derive from that table, while D and trimming were established from the DNA sequence. This sample yields about 980,000 clones, of which around 80% are seen a single time; approximately 1.5% belongs to the top ten. The receptor comes from a young man in good health. Sequencing was carried out using memory CD4+ T cells sorted from blood. The subset is: CD45RA-negative fraction. This chain connects TRBV7-3 to TRBJ2-5; TRBD1 matches 10 bases. CDR3 residues: CASSSTGGAKTQYF. The CDR3 coding sequence is TGTGCCAGCAGCTCGACAGGGGGCGCAAAGACCCAGTACTTC.